This T cell receptor (beta chain) derives from a study of CD8+CD57+ T cells in acquired aplastic anemia. Study findings and constraints: The CD8+ Simpson's diversity of patients and controls was not significantly different.

The use of genomic DNA as template underpinned the TCR beta VDJ and CDR3 profiling. TCRdb passed the reads through MiXCR, listing each CDR3 protein once. This table has about 180,000 distinct CDR3 sequences, around 60% appearing once. Germline V gene lookup returns CDR1 SEHNR and CDR2 FQNEAQ (reference sequence). The CDR3 is made up of 13 amino acids. Trimming removed 2 bases from V and 7 bases from J, with 11 bases in between. This clonotype was counted once. Its target is unknown. Only patients with CD8+CD57+ cell expansion on flow cytometry were chosen for sequencing. The clonotype was recovered from a human donor with aplastic anemia. The rearrangement uses TRBV7-9 and TRBJ1-2; possibly TRBD1 for D (6 bases). Sequencing was carried out using sorted CD4+, CD8+, or CD8+CD57+ T cells (not recorded which) from PBMCs. Here the CDR3 reads CASSLNGGRGYTF. CDR3 nucleotides: TGTGCCAGCAGCTTAAATGGGGGCCGTGGCTACACCTTC.